The 22 T cell receptor beta chains below come from one sample, sequenced in a study of vaccination effects on CD4 cells after COVID-19. Culture lasted around eleven days before CD4+ T cell isolation. All study participants received two doses of BNT162b2 or mRNA-1273 vaccine. Their target antigens are unknown. Profiled with immunoSEQ multiplex PCR; TCRdb holds only in-frame clones, not every one. Among some 69,000 clones listed, less than 75% were seen once. Sequencing was performed on CD4+ T cells from PBMCs cultured without peptide, taken after COVID-19 vaccination. Receptors originate from a human donor who received a COVID-19 vaccine.

J is TRBJ1-4 and V is TRBV4-1; tentative D call: TRBD1 (6 bases). The CDR3 has 16 amino acids. CDR1 and CDR2 from the germline V gene are MGHRA and YSYEKL. Trimming took 5 bases from V and 0 from J, leaving 13 bases between them. CDR3: CASSDRDTPTNEKLFF. CDR3 nucleotides: TGCGCCAGCAGCGACCGGGACACCCCAACTAATGAAAAACTGTTTTTT.

The table lists this clone with a few counts. The rearrangement joins TRBV10-1 to TRBJ1-3; 8 bases align to TRBD1. This CDR3 is 13 amino acids long. The V gene end was trimmed by 10 bases and the J gene end by 8 bases; junction bases not matched to a gene: 10. Looked up from germline, CDR1 is WNHNN and CDR2 is SYGVQD (reference sequence). The CDR3 DNA follows: TGCGCCACCGGCCGGGACAGGACGGACACCATATATTTT. This sequence encodes CATGRDRTDTIYF.

This clone was counted a few times. V gene TRBV2 combines with J gene TRBJ1-2; D is unclear. There are 11 residues in the CDR3. CDR1 is SNHLY, CDR2 FYNNEI, per germline. Trimming shortened V by 6 bases and J by 4 bases, and 6 bases separated the two germline ends. This chain's CDR3 is CASRTGYGYTF. Written as DNA, the CDR3 is TGTGCCAGCAGAACTGGCTATGGCTACACCTTC. The full variable domain, completed using reference TRBV2 and TRBJ1-2, is EPEVTQTPSHQVTQMGQEVILRCVPISNHLYFYWYRQILGQKVEFLVSFYNNEISEKSEIFDDQFSVERPDGSNFTLKIRSTKLEDSAMYFCASRTGYGYTFGSGTRLTVV.

This chain links TRBV15 with TRBJ2-7; TRBD1 or TRBD2 may be the D gene (5 bases each). The germline gives CDR1 LNHNV, CDR2 YYDKDF (reference sequence). This CDR3 spans 12 amino acids. Trimming shortened V by 3 bases and J by 7 bases, and 10 bases separated the two germline ends. The CDR3 region is CATSSRQREQYV. The CDR3 bases are TGTGCCACCAGCAGCCGACAGCGGGAGCAGTACGTC.

This clone has just a few counts. V is TRBV2 and J is TRBJ2-7; D unclear. The length of the CDR3 is 13 residues. V lost 7 bases to trimming and J lost 2 bases, with 12 bases between them. The germline V gene has CDR1 SNHLY and CDR2 FYNNEI. The CDR3 DNA sequence: TGTGCCAGCACGACCCCAAGCACCTACGAGCAGTACGTC. Protein: CASTTPSTYEQYV.

The chain links TRBV19 to TRBJ2-6; tentatively, D is TRBD1 (5 bases). CDR3 length: 17 residues. Trimming pared 4 bases from V and 0 bases from J, leaving 13 bases between. Germline V lookup: CDR1 LNHDA, CDR2 SQIVND (reference sequence). The CDR3 nucleotides are TGTGCCAGTAGTAAATGGCAGGGTGACTCTGGGGCCAACGTCCTGACTTTC. Translated, it gives CASSKWQGDSGANVLTF. Variable domain in full (rest from reference TRBV19 and TRBJ2-6): DGGITQSPKYLFRKEGQNVTLSCEQNLNHDAMYWYRQDPGQGLRLIYYSQIVNDFQKGDIAEGYSVSREKKESFPLTVTSAQKNPTAFYLCASSKWQGDSGANVLTFGAGSRLTVL.

The chain links TRBV7-9 to TRBJ1-1; D not resolved. Germline CDR1 SEHNR, CDR2 FQNEAQ (reference sequence). The ends were cut back, 5 bases at V and 11 bases at J, with 15 bases in the middle. The CDR3 consists of 12 residues. This chain's CDR3 is CASSPLAIVAFF. In DNA, the CDR3 is TGTGCCAGCAGCCCCCTGGCGATTGTCGCTTTCTTT.

The chain uses TRBV2 and TRBJ2-2, with D perhaps TRBD1 (5 bases). V dropped 7 bases and J dropped 0 bases, with 15 bases sitting between them. The CDR3 has 16 residues. CDR1 is SNHLY, CDR2 FYNNEI, per germline. Here the CDR3 reads CASNDRGVSNTGELFF. CDR3 sequence (DNA): TGTGCCAGCAACGATAGGGGCGTATCGAACACCGGGGAGCTGTTTTTT.

The V call is TRBV4-3, the J call TRBJ1-1; 9 bases agree with TRBD1. The CDR3 covers 15 residues. V lost 1 base to trimming and J lost 7 bases; unmatched junction nucleotides: 7. CDR1 is LGHNA, CDR2 YSLEER, per germline. The CDR3 coding sequence is TGCGCCAGCAGCCAAGGAGGGACAGGGTTGAGTGAAGCTTTCTTT. Its translation: CASSQGGTGLSEAFF.

The rearrangement uses TRBV15 and TRBJ1-2; D uncertain. CDR1 and CDR2 (germline): LNHNV, YYDKDF (reference sequence). This CDR3 is built from 14 residues. V lost 1 base and J lost 1, with 7 bases in between. The CDR3 sequence: CATSRVGVNYGYTF. The CDR3 nucleotides are TGTGCCACCAGCAGAGTCGGGGTTAACTATGGCTACACCTTC.

This chain connects TRBV29-1 to TRBJ1-6; 9 positions agree with TRBD1. Trimming cost V 7 bases and J 5 bases; bases outside gene matches: 12. CDR1 is SQVTM, CDR2 ANQGSEA, per germline. CDR3 length equals 16 residues. CDR3 nucleotide sequence: TGCAGCGGGGACCCGGGACAGGGTAGGGATAATTCACCCCTCCACTTT. This translates into CSGDPGQGRDNSPLHF.

This chain joins TRBV28 and TRBJ1-6; 8 positions agree with TRBD1. The germline V gene has CDR1 MDHEN and CDR2 SYDVKM. The CDR3 totals 18 residues. Trimming took 4 bases from V and 0 from J; bases not matched to a gene: 8. The CDR3 sequence: CASSSAGTGISYNSPLHF. As DNA, the CDR3 is TGTGCCAGCAGTTCCGCCGGGACAGGAATCTCCTATAATTCACCCCTCCACTTT.

V gene TRBV30 combines with J gene TRBJ1-3; D uncertain. CDR3 length equals 11 residues. The V end lost 6 bases, the J end lost 3 bases, and 6 bases lay between the germline ends. Germline loops: CDR1 GTSNPN, CDR2 SVGIG (reference sequence). The CDR3 DNA reads as TGTGCCTGCAACAGTGGAAACACCATATATTTT. It specifies CACNSGNTIYF.

This chain uses TRBV30 with TRBJ2-6; D unclear. V was shortened by 4 bases and J by 0 bases, with 7 bases between the two germline ends. The germline V gene encodes CDR1 GTSNPN and CDR2 SVGIG (reference sequence). This CDR3 comprises 14 residues. The CDR3 spells CAWIGFSGANVLTF. Written as DNA, the CDR3 is TGTGCCTGGATCGGCTTCTCTGGGGCCAACGTCCTGACTTTC.

The chain has TRBV5-1 and TRBJ2-3; 9 nucleotides match TRBD1. The CDR3 length is 15 residues. CDR1 is SGHRS, CDR2 YFSETQ, per germline. The trim removed 0 bases at V and 3 bases at J, leaving 2 bases unmatched. CDR3 residues: CASSLDDRGTDTQYF. CDR3 bases: TGCGCCAGCAGCTTGGACGACAGGGGGACAGATACGCAGTATTTT.

This clone showed up just a few times. V gene TRBV28 combines with J gene TRBJ1-5; tentative D call: TRBD1 (6 bases). Trimming shortened V by 2 bases and J by 5 bases, and 13 bases separated the two germline ends. Germline V CDR1 and CDR2: MDHEN, SYDVKM. There are 15 residues in the CDR3. CDR3 protein: CASSLVGGAHQPQHF. The DNA of the CDR3 is TGTGCCAGCAGTTTAGTGGGGGGGGCACATCAGCCCCAGCATTTT.

The chain joins TRBV19 to TRBJ2-3; 11 bases are a match to TRBD1. The ends lost 6 bases at V and 2 bases at J; junction bases unmatched: 7. The CDR3 is made up of 16 amino acids. Germline CDR1 is LNHDA and CDR2 is SQIVND (reference sequence). CDR3 sequence reads: CASRRTGGHLTDTQYF. The CDR3, as DNA: TGTGCCAGTAGAAGGACAGGGGGCCACCTCACAGATACGCAGTATTTT.

V and J are TRBV19 and TRBJ1-5, with D possibly TRBD1 on 6 matching bases. Germline CDR1 is LNHDA and CDR2 is SQIVND (reference sequence). The CDR3 totals 16 residues. Trimming pared 2 bases from V and 0 bases from J, leaving 11 bases between. CDR3 bases: TGTGCCAGTAGTATACAAATGGGGGCTAGCAATCAGCCCCAGCATTTT. Translated, it gives CASSIQMGASNQPQHF.

The V and J genes are TRBV6-5 and TRBJ2-3; 9 bases map to TRBD2. Trimming took 7 bases from V and 3 from J; bases not matched to a gene: 8. The CDR3 is made up of 15 amino acids. Germline V lookup: CDR1 MNHEY, CDR2 SVGAGI. CDR3 in DNA: TGTGCCAGCACCGAACGCGGGGGGGCTACAGATACGCAGTATTTT. It yields the protein CASTERGGATDTQYF.

The chain employs TRBV3-1 (or the pseudogene TRBV3-2) and TRBJ2-3; no clear D gene. The ends were cut back, 6 bases at V and 3 bases at J, with 10 bases in the middle. Germline V gene data show CDR1 as LGHDT and CDR2 as YNNKEL (reference sequence). This CDR3 spans 13 amino acids. CDR3 sequence: CASSPRFTDTQYF. The CDR3 nucleotides are TGTGCCAGCAGTCCTAGATTTACAGATACGCAGTATTTT.

The rearrangement joins TRBV3-1 (or the pseudogene TRBV3-2) to TRBJ2-7, with 7 bases that match TRBD1. The CDR3 has 13 amino acids. V gave up 1 base and J gave up 9 bases; unmatched junction bases: 6. Germline CDR1 LGHDT, CDR2 YNNKEL (reference sequence). This CDR3 reads CASSQATGDWQYV. CDR3 sequence (DNA): TGTGCCAGCAGCCAAGCCACAGGGGATTGGCAGTACGTC.

This chain uses TRBV7-9 with TRBJ2-1; tentative D call: TRBD2 (6 bases). V gave up 5 bases and J gave up 6 bases, with 17 bases separating them. The germline gives CDR1 SEHNR, CDR2 FQNEAQ (reference sequence). This CDR3 contains 15 residues. CDR3 DNA: TGTGCCAGCAGCACGCTCGGCGGGGTGGGCAATGAGCAGTTCTTC. This codes for CASSTLGGVGNEQFF.